This TCR beta chain originates from a study of cytomegalovirus exposure and HLA in healthy donors. Background on the study: The study's early data release held about 77 million unique TCRs from HLA-typed donors.

PCR involved 60 Vbeta and 13 Jbeta primers. The assay was immunoSEQ multiplex PCR, and TCRdb's table has in-frame clones only and misses some. Of some 180,000 clones listed, about 9% are singletons. V lost 4 bases to trimming and J lost 5 bases, with 19 bases between them. CDR3 length: 15 amino acids. Germline CDR1 is SGHRS and CDR2 is YFSETQ. The chain recombines TRBV5-1 with TRBJ2-7; tentative D call: TRBD1 (7 bases). Source material: PBMCs. The sequence was obtained from a woman aged 25 to 39 in good health and CMV-seropositive. The CDR3 reads CASSPFAGQTHEQYF. CDR3 nucleotide sequence: TGCGCCAGCAGCCCGTTTGCGGGACAGACCCACGAGCAGTACTTC.